The rows below give T cell receptor beta chains drawn from one sample of a study of cytomegalovirus exposure and HLA in healthy donors. Produced via immunoSEQ multiplex PCR; TCRdb's table is partial and in-frame only. The table has 150,000 to 250,000 clones, 79% seen once. The specimen was PBMCs. The receptors come from a woman aged 25 to 39 in good health and CMV-seropositive. Each CDR3 is given with its conserved first and last residue. A D gene is named only where the DNA matches it firmly. The size of a clone is reported for some rows only, either as once, few or many, or as a class for expanded clones.

J: TRBJ2-7
D: TRBD1
V: TRBV11-2
size: NA
DNA: TGTGCCAGCAGCTCCCGATTTGACAGGGCTTACGAGCAGTACTTC
CDR3: CASSSRFDRAYEQYF

J: TRBJ1-2
D: NA
V: TRBV30
size: NA
DNA: TGTGCCTGGAGCTCTTTTCCGCGGGGGCTGAACTATGGCTACACCTTC
CDR3: CAWSSFPRGLNYGYTF

J: TRBJ2-3
D: TRBD2
V: TRBV6-1
size: NA
DNA: TGTGCCAGCAGTGAAGGCGGGGGGGCCACAGATACGCAGTATTTT
CDR3: CASSEGGGATDTQYF

J: TRBJ2-3
D: NA
V: TRBV13
size: NA
DNA: TGTGCCAGCAGCTTAAGGGTCAGGGCGAGCACAGATACGCAGTATTTT
CDR3: CASSLRVRASTDTQYF

J: TRBJ2-1
D: TRBD2
V: TRBV6-5
size: once
DNA: TGTGCCAGCAGTTCAGGGACTAGCAGGAGTCGTGAGCAGTTCTTC
CDR3: CASSSGTSRSREQFF

J: TRBJ2-7
D: TRBD2
V: TRBV5-4
size: NA
DNA: TGTGCCAGCAGCACCACTAGCGGGAGATTTGTGTCCTACGAGCAGTACTTC
CDR3: CASSTTSGRFVSYEQYF

J: TRBJ2-7
D: TRBD1
V: TRBV5-1
size: NA
DNA: TGCGCCAGCAGCCTGGATGGGACAGGGGGCTACGAGCAGTACTTC
CDR3: CASSLDGTGGYEQYF

J: TRBJ2-5
D: NA
V: TRBV4-1
size: NA
DNA: TGCGCCAGCAGCCAATACTTGCAGGGTTCCGAGACCCAGTACTTC
CDR3: CASSQYLQGSETQYF

J: TRBJ2-3
D: TRBD2
V: TRBV11-3
size: NA
DNA: TGTGCCAGCAGCTTAGAAAAACGGACTAGCGGGAGGGATACGCAGTATTTT
CDR3: CASSLEKRTSGRDTQYF

J: TRBJ1-5
D: TRBD1
V: TRBV27
size: NA
DNA: TGTGCCAGCAGTCCTCTACAGGGGGGCCAGCCCCAGCATTTT
CDR3: CASSPLQGGQPQHF

J: TRBJ1-2
D: NA
V: TRBV6-5
size: NA
DNA: TGTGCCAGCAGCCCCGGGTTTGGCTACACCTTC
CDR3: CASSPGFGYTF

J: TRBJ2-3
D: TRBD2
V: TRBV27
size: NA
DNA: TGTGCCTCTACCCCAGCGGGGGGCACAGATACGCAGTATTTT
CDR3: CASTPAGGTDTQYF

J: TRBJ1-3
D: NA
V: TRBV10-3
size: NA
DNA: TGTGCCATCAGTGAGTCACTGAACTCTGGAAACACCATATATTTT
CDR3: CAISESLNSGNTIYF

J: TRBJ2-7
D: TRBD1
V: TRBV6-5
size: NA
DNA: TGTGCCATATCACAGGGGAGCTCCTACGAGCAGTACTTC
CDR3: CAISQGSSYEQYF

J: TRBJ2-7
D: TRBD2
V: TRBV5-5
size: few
DNA: TGTGCCAGCAGGTCCGGGACTAGGGACGAGCAGTACTTC
CDR3: CASRSGTRDEQYF

J: TRBJ2-1
D: NA
V: TRBV5-1
size: few
DNA: TGCGCCAGCAGCTCGAGGGTCCCAGGTCCTACGGCAGGCAATGAGCAGTTCTTC
CDR3: CASSSRVPGPTAGNEQFF

J: TRBJ2-7
D: TRBD1
V: TRBV7-8
size: NA
DNA: TGTGCCAGCAGCCCTAAACGGCACCAGGGGGCTGACGAGCAGTACTTC
CDR3: CASSPKRHQGADEQYF

J: TRBJ2-1
D: NA
V: TRBV11-3
size: NA
DNA: TGTGCCAGCAGCTTAGGGACAGCTTACAATGAGCAGTTCTTC
CDR3: CASSLGTAYNEQFF

J: TRBJ2-2
D: NA
V: TRBV5-4
size: NA
DNA: TGTGCCAGCATGTCGGGACTTGGGACCGGGGAGCTGTTTTTT
CDR3: CASMSGLGTGELFF

J: TRBJ1-1
D: NA
V: TRBV5-5
size: NA
DNA: TGTGCCAGCAGCTTATTCGGTACGGGGATGAACACTGAAGCTTTCTTT
CDR3: CASSLFGTGMNTEAFF

J: TRBJ2-1
D: TRBD2
V: TRBV27
size: NA
DNA: TGTGCCAGCTATTCTAGCGGGAGGGCCTCAAATCATTACAATGAGCAGTTCTTC
CDR3: CASYSSGRASNHYNEQFF

J: TRBJ1-5
D: NA
V: TRBV28
size: many
DNA: TGTGCCAGCAGTTTTTTCGGGAGGCAGCCCCAGCATTTT
CDR3: CASSFFGRQPQHF

J: TRBJ2-5
D: NA
V: TRBV2
size: few
DNA: TGTGCCAGCAGTGAAGCTCCACAGGTTTGGGCCCAAGAGACCCAGTACTTC
CDR3: CASSEAPQVWAQETQYF

J: TRBJ1-2
D: NA
V: TRBV4-3
size: few
DNA: TGCGCCAGCAGCCAGGACATTAGCTATGGCTACACCTTC
CDR3: CASSQDISYGYTF

J: TRBJ2-7
D: TRBD1
V: TRBV7-9
size: NA
DNA: TGTGCCAGCAGCTTCTTCGGACAGGGGGCGAGCGAGCAGTACTTC
CDR3: CASSFFGQGASEQYF

J: TRBJ2-7
D: NA
V: TRBV5-8
size: NA
DNA: TGTGCCAGCAGCTTCACCGGGATTTACCCATACGAGCAGTACTTC
CDR3: CASSFTGIYPYEQYF

J: TRBJ1-1
D: NA
V: TRBV10-3
size: NA
DNA: TGTGCCATCAGTATCGGGGGGGAGTACACTGAAGCTTTCTTT
CDR3: CAISIGGEYTEAFF

J: TRBJ2-5
D: NA
V: TRBV7-9
size: NA
DNA: TGTGCCAGCAGCCCTCGGGAAGAACGGGACCAAGAGACCCAGTACTTC
CDR3: CASSPREERDQETQYF

J: TRBJ1-5
D: NA
V: TRBV29-1
size: NA
DNA: TGCAGCGTCGCCCTGCACGCTAATAGCAATCAGCCCCAGCATTTT
CDR3: CSVALHANSNQPQHF

J: TRBJ2-5
D: TRBD2
V: TRBV4-2
size: NA
DNA: TGTGCCAGCAGCGACAGGACTAGCGGGGTCCAAGAGACCCAGTACTTC
CDR3: CASSDRTSGVQETQYF

J: TRBJ2-3
D: NA
V: TRBV10-1
size: once
DNA: TGCGCCAGCAAATCTGGGGCAATGAAGTCACACAATACGCAGTATTTT
CDR3: CASKSGAMKSHNTQYF

J: TRBJ1-4
D: NA
V: TRBV27
size: NA
DNA: TGTGCCAGCAGACTTAGGAGGAGTGAAAAACTGTTTTTT
CDR3: CASRLRRSEKLFF

J: TRBJ1-1
D: NA
V: TRBV6-5
size: once
DNA: TGTGCCAGCAGTTACTCGATAACGTTTAGCACTGAAGCTTTCTTT
CDR3: CASSYSITFSTEAFF

J: TRBJ1-3
D: NA
V: TRBV10-1
size: NA
DNA: TGCGCCAGCAGTGATGGGGCCGGATACTCTGGAAACACCATATATTTT
CDR3: CASSDGAGYSGNTIYF

J: TRBJ2-7
D: NA
V: TRBV7-9
size: NA
DNA: TGTGCCAGCAGGGGAACCGGTGAGGGTTCCGAGCAGTACTTC
CDR3: CASRGTGEGSEQYF

J: TRBJ1-6
D: NA
V: TRBV6-5
size: NA
DNA: TGTGCCAGCAGTTACATGGGAGTCTTATCACCCCTCCACTTT
CDR3: CASSYMGVLSPLHF

J: TRBJ1-5
D: TRBD1
V: TRBV15
size: NA
DNA: TGTGCCACCAGCAGAGTACGGACAGGCAGAAAGCCCCAGCATTTT
CDR3: CATSRVRTGRKPQHF

J: TRBJ2-5
D: NA
V: TRBV5-8
size: NA
DNA: TGTGCCAGCATGGGGCCTAAGAGAGAATCTATCCAGACGGAGACCCAGTACTTC
CDR3: CASMGPKRESIQTETQYF

J: TRBJ2-1
D: NA
V: TRBV4-2
size: once
DNA: TGTGCCAGCAGCCAATTTGAGGATGAGCAGTTCTTC
CDR3: CASSQFEDEQFF

J: TRBJ2-2
D: NA
V: TRBV5-1
size: NA
DNA: TGCGCCAGCAGCGGATTACAGGGTGGGTCCGGGGAGCTGTTTTTT
CDR3: CASSGLQGGSGELFF

J: TRBJ1-1
D: NA
V: TRBV4-3
size: once
DNA: TGCGCCAGCAGCCAAGATAGGGCAGAGGGGAACACTGAAGCTTTCTTT
CDR3: CASSQDRAEGNTEAFF

J: TRBJ1-5
D: NA
V: TRBV6-6
size: NA
DNA: TGTGCCAGCAGTATACCGACTGATTATCACAATCAGCCCCAGCATTTT
CDR3: CASSIPTDYHNQPQHF

J: TRBJ2-5
D: TRBD1
V: TRBV6-6
size: NA
DNA: TGTGCCAGCACCTTACTTGGGACAGGGGGGGAGACCCAGTACTTC
CDR3: CASTLLGTGGETQYF

J: TRBJ2-2
D: NA
V: TRBV9
size: few
DNA: TGTGCCAGCAGCGCTCGGGATAACGGGGAGCTGTTTTTT
CDR3: CASSARDNGELFF

J: TRBJ1-2
D: NA
V: TRBV7-9
size: NA
DNA: TGTGCCAGCAGCCCAGACAGGACCTATGGCTACACCTTC
CDR3: CASSPDRTYGYTF

J: TRBJ2-1
D: TRBD2
V: TRBV7-8
size: NA
DNA: TGTGCCAGCGCGATAATAAGGATTGGACTAGCGGGGGGGCAGTTCTTC
CDR3: CASAIIRIGLAGGQFF

J: TRBJ2-2
D: TRBD1
V: TRBV11-3
size: NA
DNA: TGTGCCAGCAGCCAGGGGGCCCTAGGGGGGACCGGGGAGCTGTTTTTT
CDR3: CASSQGALGGTGELFF

J: TRBJ2-3
D: TRBD2
V: TRBV7-2
size: NA
DNA: TGTGCCAGCAGCCGCCGACTAGCGGGAGCGGTAGATACGCAGTATTTT
CDR3: CASSRRLAGAVDTQYF

J: TRBJ2-3
D: NA
V: TRBV11-3
size: NA
DNA: TGTGCCAGCAGCACCAGGGAGGCGTCCGCTCATACGCAGTATTTT
CDR3: CASSTREASAHTQYF

J: TRBJ2-1
D: NA
V: TRBV15
size: NA
DNA: TGTGCCACCAGCGGCGGGGTTGCCTACAATGAGCAGTTCTTC
CDR3: CATSGGVAYNEQFF

J: TRBJ1-4
D: TRBD1
V: TRBV2
size: NA
DNA: TGTGCCAGCAGTAGCGGACAGGGGAGTTGGGAAAAACTGTTTTTT
CDR3: CASSSGQGSWEKLFF

J: TRBJ1-1
D: NA
V: TRBV27
size: NA
DNA: TGTGCCAGCAGTTTACCGGGATTCACTGAAGCTTTCTTT
CDR3: CASSLPGFTEAFF

J: TRBJ1-5
D: NA
V: TRBV10-2
size: NA
DNA: TGCGCCAGCAGTGAGGCCACAGGCCTCAATCAGCCCCAGCATTTT
CDR3: CASSEATGLNQPQHF